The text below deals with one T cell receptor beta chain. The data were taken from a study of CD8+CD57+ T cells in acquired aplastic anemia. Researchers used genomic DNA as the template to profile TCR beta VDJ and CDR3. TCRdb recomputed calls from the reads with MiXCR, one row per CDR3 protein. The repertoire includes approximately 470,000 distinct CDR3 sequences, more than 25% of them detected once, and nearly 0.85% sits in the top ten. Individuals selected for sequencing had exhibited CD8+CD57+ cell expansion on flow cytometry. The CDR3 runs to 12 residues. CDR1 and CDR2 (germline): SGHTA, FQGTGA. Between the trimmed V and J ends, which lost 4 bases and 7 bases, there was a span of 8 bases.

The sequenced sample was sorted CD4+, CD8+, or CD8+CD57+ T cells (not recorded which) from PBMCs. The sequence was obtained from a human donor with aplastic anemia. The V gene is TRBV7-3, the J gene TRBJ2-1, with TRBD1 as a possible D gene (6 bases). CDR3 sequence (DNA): TGTGCCAGCAGCTCCAGGGGTAATGAGCAGTTCTTC. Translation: CASSSRGNEQFF.